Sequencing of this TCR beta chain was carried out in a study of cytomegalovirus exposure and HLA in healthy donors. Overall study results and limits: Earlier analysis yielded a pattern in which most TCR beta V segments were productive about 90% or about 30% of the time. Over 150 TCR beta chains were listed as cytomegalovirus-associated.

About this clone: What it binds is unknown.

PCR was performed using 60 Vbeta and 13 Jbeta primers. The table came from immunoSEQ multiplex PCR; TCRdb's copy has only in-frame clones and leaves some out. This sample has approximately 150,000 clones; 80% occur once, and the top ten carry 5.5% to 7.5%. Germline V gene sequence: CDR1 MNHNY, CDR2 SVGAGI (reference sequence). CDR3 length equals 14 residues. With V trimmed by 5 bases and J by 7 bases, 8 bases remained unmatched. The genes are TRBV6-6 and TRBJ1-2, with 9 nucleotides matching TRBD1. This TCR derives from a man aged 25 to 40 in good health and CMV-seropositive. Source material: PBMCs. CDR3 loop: CASSPDGTGSGYTF. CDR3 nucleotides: TGTGCCAGCAGTCCCGATGGGACAGGGTCTGGCTACACCTTC.